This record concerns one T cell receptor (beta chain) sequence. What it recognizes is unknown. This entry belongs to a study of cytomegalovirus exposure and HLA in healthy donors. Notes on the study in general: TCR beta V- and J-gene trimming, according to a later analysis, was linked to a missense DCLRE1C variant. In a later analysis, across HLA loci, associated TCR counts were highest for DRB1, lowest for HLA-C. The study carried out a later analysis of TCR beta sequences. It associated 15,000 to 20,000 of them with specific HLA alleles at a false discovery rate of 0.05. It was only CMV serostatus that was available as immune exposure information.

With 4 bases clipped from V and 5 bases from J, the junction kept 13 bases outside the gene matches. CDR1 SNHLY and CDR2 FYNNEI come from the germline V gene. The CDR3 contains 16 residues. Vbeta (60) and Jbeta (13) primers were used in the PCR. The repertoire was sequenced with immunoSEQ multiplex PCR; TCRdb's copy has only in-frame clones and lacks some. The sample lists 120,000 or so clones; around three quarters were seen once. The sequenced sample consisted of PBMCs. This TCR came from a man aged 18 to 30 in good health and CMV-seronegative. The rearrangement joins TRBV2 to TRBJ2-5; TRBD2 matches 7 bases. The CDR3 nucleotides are TGTGCCAGCAGTGTTAACAGCGGGAAGCCGGGGGAGACCCAGTACTTC. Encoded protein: CASSVNSGKPGETQYF.